Listed below are T cell receptor beta chains from one sample, sequenced in a study of naive and memory T cell subsets. TCRdb redid the calling of the UMI-ligation and nested PCR reads with MiXCR, one entry per CDR3 protein. In the table there are about 4,600 distinct CDR3 sequences, more than 6% of which are singletons. Input material: CD4+ TEMRA cells from blood. All receptors derive from a human donor in good health. Both conserved end residues are part of each CDR3. A D gene is named only where the DNA matches it firmly. Some rows mark clone size as missing; the rest say once, few, many or name a class of expanded clone.

d_call clone_size j_call v_call cdr3_nt cdr3_aa
NA many TRBJ2-1 TRBV24-1 TGTGCCACCAGTGATGCGGCCAGGGGAGTCGATGAGCAGTTCTTC CATSDAARGVDEQFF
TRBD1 many TRBJ2-2 TRBV7-2 TGTGCCAGCAGCTGGGACAGCCTTAACACCGGGGAGCTGTTTTTT CASSWDSLNTGELFF
NA many TRBJ2-3 TRBV5-8 TGTGCCAGCAGCTCCCTCGGATCGACAGATACGCAGTATTTT CASSSLGSTDTQYF
TRBD1 many TRBJ2-3 TRBV20-1 TGCAGTGCTACTTCGCGACAGGGGATCACAGATACGCAGTATTTT CSATSRQGITDTQYF
NA many TRBJ2-7 TRBV2 TGTGCCAGCCAGGGCGGGGGCGCCCCCTACGAGCAGTACTTC CASQGGGAPYEQYF
NA few TRBJ1-1 TRBV21-1 TGTGCCAGCAGCAAAGCGGGGACAGAGAACACTGAAGCTTTCTTT CASSKAGTENTEAFF
NA many TRBJ2-3 TRBV20-1 TGCAGTGCTAGATGGCCGGTATATAAAAGAACAGATACGCAGTATTTT CSARWPVYKRTDTQYF
NA few TRBJ2-7 TRBV10-3 TGTGCCATCAGTCCCCCCGCGGGGGCCATCTACGAGCAGTACTTC CAISPPAGAIYEQYF
NA few TRBJ1-4 TRBV27 TGTGCCAGCAGCACCTTGGAAGGCGCCCTTAATGAAAAACTGTTTTTT CASSTLEGALNEKLFF
TRBD2 many TRBJ2-3 TRBV10-3 TGTGCCATCAGTGACTTGACTAGCGGGAGTAGAGATACGCAGTATTTT CAISDLTSGSRDTQYF
NA NA TRBJ2-2 TRBV11-2 TGTGCCAGCAGCTTAGAGGCGACTAGGACCGGGGAGCTGTTTTTT CASSLEATRTGELFF
NA medium-sized TRBJ2-2 TRBV4-3 TGCGCCAGCAGCCAAGGGCCGAACACCGGGGAGCTGTTTTTT CASSQGPNTGELFF
NA many TRBJ2-3 TRBV6-2/TRBV6-3 TGTGCCTGCCGAACGTCGCCAGATACGCAGTATTTT CACRTSPDTQYF
NA many TRBJ2-7 TRBV9 TGTGCCAGCAGCGTAGGCTTCTCAACCTACGAGCAGTACTTC CASSVGFSTYEQYF
NA medium-sized TRBJ2-3 TRBV7-7 TGTGCCAGCAGCTTAGGGGCCTCTGTGGGGACTGGAGATACGCAGTATTTT CASSLGASVGTGDTQYF
NA many TRBJ1-2 TRBV2 TGTGCCAGCAGCCCCGACCTGTCGCCTAACTATGGCTACACCTTC CASSPDLSPNYGYTF
NA NA TRBJ1-6 TRBV10-3 TGTGCCATCAGGGAAAGGGACCAGTATTCACCCCTCCACTTT CAIRERDQYSPLHF
NA many TRBJ2-7 TRBV27 TGTGCCAGCAGTTTATCCCCGGGGAGGAGCGAGCAGTACTTC CASSLSPGRSEQYF
NA few TRBJ2-3 TRBV29-1 TGCAGCGCTTCCGGGACGCCGCCGTATTTT CSASGTPPYF
TRBD2 many TRBJ2-3 TRBV20-1 TGCAGTGCTAGAAACCTACTAGCGGGAGCAAGGGACACAGATACGCAGTATTTT CSARNLLAGARDTDTQYF
TRBD2 many TRBJ2-3 TRBV28 TGTGCCAGCAGTTCTCCAGGGACTAGCGGAAAAGGGGTAGGAGATACGCAGTATTTT CASSSPGTSGKGVGDTQYF
NA NA TRBJ1-4 TRBV7-2 TGTGCCAGCAGTCGGGTGCCCGAAAAACTGTTTTTT CASSRVPEKLFF
NA many TRBJ1-2 TRBV18 TGTGCCAGCTCACCACCCGGAGGGGAAGGCTACACCTTC CASSPPGGEGYTF
NA NA TRBJ1-1 TRBV24-1 TGTGCCACCACCTCCGATTTCTGGACTGAAGCTTTCTTT CATTSDFWTEAFF
NA many TRBJ2-7 TRBV19 TGTGCCAGTAATCGAGGGGCGAACTACGAGCAGTACTTC CASNRGANYEQYF
NA medium-sized TRBJ2-1 TRBV14 TGTGCCAGCAGCCAACGACATCCCAATGAGCAGTTCTTC CASSQRHPNEQFF
NA NA TRBJ1-5 TRBV7-8 TGTGCCAGCAGCTTAGTTGTAGGCAAGAACAATCAGCCCCAGCATTTT CASSLVVGKNNQPQHF
NA many TRBJ2-6 TRBV5-1 TGCGCCAGCATGAGGACCTCTGGGGCCAACGTCCTGACTTTC CASMRTSGANVLTF
NA NA TRBJ2-7 TRBV24-1 TGTGCCACCAGTGAAACAGGGTTCTACGAGCAGTACTTC CATSETGFYEQYF
TRBD2 many TRBJ2-3 TRBV28 TGTGCCAGCAGTAACTCCGGACTAGCGGGACGCACAGATACGCAGTATTTT CASSNSGLAGRTDTQYF
NA NA TRBJ1-5 TRBV3-1 TGTGCCAGCAGCCAAGATGGGCGGCCAGATCAGCCCCAGCATTTT CASSQDGRPDQPQHF
TRBD2 many TRBJ2-7 TRBV11-2 TGTGCCAGCAGCTCGATGGGACTAGCGGGAGTGGCCCAGTACTTC CASSSMGLAGVAQYF
TRBD1 few TRBJ1-4 TRBV4-3 TGCGCCAGCAGCCAGGGGACAGGGGGTTATGAAAAACTGTTTTTT CASSQGTGGYEKLFF
NA NA TRBJ1-1 TRBV28 TGTGCCAGCAGCTTTCCGGGACGAGTTAACACTGAAGCTTTCTTT CASSFPGRVNTEAFF
NA few TRBJ1-1 TRBV5-1 TGCGCCAGCAGCTCGAGAGGGGAATTCACTGAAGCTTTCTTT CASSSRGEFTEAFF
NA many TRBJ2-1 TRBV28 TGTGCCAGCAACGACTCGGGACACCCGAATGAGCAGTTCTTC CASNDSGHPNEQFF
NA many TRBJ2-3 TRBV5-1 TGCGCCAGCAGCTTGAATGGGGGACGGGCCACAGATACGCAGTATTTT CASSLNGGRATDTQYF
TRBD1 few TRBJ1-3 TRBV28 TGTGCCAGCACCTCGACAGGGGGCTGGACTGGAAACACCATATATTTT CASTSTGGWTGNTIYF
TRBD2 NA TRBJ2-1 TRBV5-4 TGTGCCAGCAGCCAGACTAGCGGGAGCTCCTACAATGAGCAGTTCTTC CASSQTSGSSYNEQFF
NA NA TRBJ2-7 TRBV5-4 TGTGCCAGCAGTCTGGGGATAGTTGCCGAGCAGTACTTC CASSLGIVAEQYF
TRBD1 many TRBJ2-2 TRBV6-1 TGTGCCAGCAGTGAAAGACAGGGGCGGTTTACCACCGGGGAGCTGTTTTTT CASSERQGRFTTGELFF
NA many TRBJ1-1 TRBV20-1 TGCAGTGCTACCGTGACAGGGAACACTGAAGCTTTCTTT CSATVTGNTEAFF
NA many TRBJ2-1 TRBV6-5 TGTGCCAGCAGTTACATCGGACAGTCCTCCAATGAGCAGTTCTTC CASSYIGQSSNEQFF
TRBD2 NA TRBJ2-3 TRBV6-2/TRBV6-3 TGTGCCAGCAGTTCCCGGCCGAGTAGCGGGACGTCGCAGTATTTT CASSSRPSSGTSQYF
TRBD2 many TRBJ2-5 TRBV10-3 TGTGCCACCCGAGTTGAACTAGCGGGAGGAGAGACCCAGTACTTC CATRVELAGGETQYF
NA many TRBJ2-2 TRBV7-3 TGTGCCAGCAGCACAGGGTCCACCGGGGAGCTGTTTTTT CASSTGSTGELFF